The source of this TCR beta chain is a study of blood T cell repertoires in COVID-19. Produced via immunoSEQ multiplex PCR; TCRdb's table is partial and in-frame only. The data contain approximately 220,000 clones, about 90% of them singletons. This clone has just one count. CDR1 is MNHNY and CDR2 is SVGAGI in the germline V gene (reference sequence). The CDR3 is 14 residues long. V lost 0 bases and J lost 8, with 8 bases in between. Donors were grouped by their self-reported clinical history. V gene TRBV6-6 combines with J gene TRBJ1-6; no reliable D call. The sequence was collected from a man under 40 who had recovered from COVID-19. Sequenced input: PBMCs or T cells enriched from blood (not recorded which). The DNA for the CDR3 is TGTGCCAGCAGTTACTCTGAGTCGTATTCACCCCTCCACTTT. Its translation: CASSYSESYSPLHF.